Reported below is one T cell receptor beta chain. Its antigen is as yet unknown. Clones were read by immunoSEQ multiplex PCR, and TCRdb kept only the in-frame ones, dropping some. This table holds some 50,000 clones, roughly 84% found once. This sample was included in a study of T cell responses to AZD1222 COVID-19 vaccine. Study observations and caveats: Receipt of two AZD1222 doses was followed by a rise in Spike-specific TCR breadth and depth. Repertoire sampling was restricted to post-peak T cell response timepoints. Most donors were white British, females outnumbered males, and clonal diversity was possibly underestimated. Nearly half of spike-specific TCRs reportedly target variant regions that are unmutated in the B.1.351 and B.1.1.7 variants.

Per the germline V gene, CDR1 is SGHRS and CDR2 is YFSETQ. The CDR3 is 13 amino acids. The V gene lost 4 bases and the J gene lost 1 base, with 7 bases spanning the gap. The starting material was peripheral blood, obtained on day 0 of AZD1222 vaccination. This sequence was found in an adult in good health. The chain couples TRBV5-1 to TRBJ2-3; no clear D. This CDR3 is CASSVQGTDTQYF. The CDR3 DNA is TGCGCCAGCAGCGTTCAGGGCACAGATACGCAGTATTTT.